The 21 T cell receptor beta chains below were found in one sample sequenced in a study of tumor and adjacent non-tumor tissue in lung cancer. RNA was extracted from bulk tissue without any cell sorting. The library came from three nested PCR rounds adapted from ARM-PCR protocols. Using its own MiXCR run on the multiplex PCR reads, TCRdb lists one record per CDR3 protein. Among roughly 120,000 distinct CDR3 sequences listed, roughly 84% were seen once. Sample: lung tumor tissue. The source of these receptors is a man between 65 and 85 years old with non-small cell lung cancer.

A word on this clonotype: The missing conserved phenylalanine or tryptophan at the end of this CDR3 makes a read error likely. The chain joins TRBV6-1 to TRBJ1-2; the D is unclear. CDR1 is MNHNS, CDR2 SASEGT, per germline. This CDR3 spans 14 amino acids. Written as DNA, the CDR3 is TGTGCCAGCAGTGCGGACGGAAACCAGTATGGTTACACCTTA. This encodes CASSADGNQYGYTL.

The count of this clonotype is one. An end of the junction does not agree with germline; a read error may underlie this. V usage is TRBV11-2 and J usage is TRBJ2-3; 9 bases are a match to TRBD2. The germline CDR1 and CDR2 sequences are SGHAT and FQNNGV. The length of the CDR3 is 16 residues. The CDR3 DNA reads TGTGCCAGCAGGTTCGGGGGACTAGCACTAACAGATACGCACTATTTT. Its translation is CASRFGGLALTDTHYF.

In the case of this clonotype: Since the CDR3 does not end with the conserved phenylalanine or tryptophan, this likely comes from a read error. In DNA, the CDR3 is TGTGTCAGCAGCTTCCGGAACAGAACCCTGAACACTGAAGCTTTCTTA. It encodes CVSSFRNRTLNTEAFL. The V gene is TRBV11-3, the J gene TRBJ1-1; D remains ambiguous. Germline V gene lookup returns CDR1 SGHNT and CDR2 YENEEA. There are 16 residues in the CDR3.

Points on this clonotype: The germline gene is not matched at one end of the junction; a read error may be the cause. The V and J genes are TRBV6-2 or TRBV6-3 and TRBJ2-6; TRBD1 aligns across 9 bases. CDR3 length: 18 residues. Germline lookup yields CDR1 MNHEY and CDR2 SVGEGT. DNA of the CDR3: TGTGCCAGCAGGTCCTCGGGACAGGGTACGCCTGGGGCCAACGTCCTAACTTTC. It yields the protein CASRSSGQGTPGANVLTF.

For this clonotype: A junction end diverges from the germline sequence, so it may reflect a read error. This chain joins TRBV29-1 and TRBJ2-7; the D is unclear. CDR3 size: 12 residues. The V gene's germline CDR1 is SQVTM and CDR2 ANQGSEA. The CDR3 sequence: CSFNDGSYEQYF. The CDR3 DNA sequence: TGCAGCTTTAATGACGGTTCCTACGAACAGTACTTC.

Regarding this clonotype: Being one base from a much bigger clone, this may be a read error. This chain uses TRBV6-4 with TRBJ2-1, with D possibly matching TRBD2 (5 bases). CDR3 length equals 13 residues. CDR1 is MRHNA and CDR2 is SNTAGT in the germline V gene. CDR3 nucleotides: TGTGCCAGCAGCCCTAGCAACCGCGGTGAGCTGTTCTTC. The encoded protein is CASSPSNRGELFF.

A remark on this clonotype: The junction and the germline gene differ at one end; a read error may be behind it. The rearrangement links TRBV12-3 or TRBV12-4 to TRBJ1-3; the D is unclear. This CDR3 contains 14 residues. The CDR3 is CASRTDSAGYTIYF. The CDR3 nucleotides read TGTGCCAGCAGGACTGACTCCGCTGGATACACCATATATTTT.

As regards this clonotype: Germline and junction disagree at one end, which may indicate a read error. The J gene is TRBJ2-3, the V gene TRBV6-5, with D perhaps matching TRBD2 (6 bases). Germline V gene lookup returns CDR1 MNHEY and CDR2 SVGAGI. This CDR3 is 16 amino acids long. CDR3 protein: CASSDPGLAGRDMQYF. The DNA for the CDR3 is TGTGCCAGCAGTGACCCGGGACTTGCGGGACGAGATATGCAGTATTTT.

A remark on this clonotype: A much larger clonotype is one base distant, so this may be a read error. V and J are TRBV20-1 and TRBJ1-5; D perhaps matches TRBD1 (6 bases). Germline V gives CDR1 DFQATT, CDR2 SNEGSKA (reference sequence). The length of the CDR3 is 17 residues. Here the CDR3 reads CSARVGGGLFSNQSQHF. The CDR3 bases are TGCAGTGCTAGAGTAGGGGGGGGGCTTTTTAGCAATCAGTCCCAGCATTTT.

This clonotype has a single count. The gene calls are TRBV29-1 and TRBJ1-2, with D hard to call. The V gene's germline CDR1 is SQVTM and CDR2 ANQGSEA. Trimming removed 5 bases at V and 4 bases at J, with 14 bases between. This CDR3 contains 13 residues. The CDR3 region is CSVWIGEFYGYTF. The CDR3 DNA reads TGCAGCGTTTGGATAGGTGAATTCTATGGCTACACCTTC.

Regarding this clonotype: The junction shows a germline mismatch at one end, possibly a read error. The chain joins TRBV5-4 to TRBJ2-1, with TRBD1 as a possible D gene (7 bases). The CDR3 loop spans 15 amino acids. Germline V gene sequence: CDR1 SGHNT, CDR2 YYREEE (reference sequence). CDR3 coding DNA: TGTGCCAGTAGCTTGGTCAGGGGGGCCAAGAATGAGCAGTTCTTC. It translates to CASSLVRGAKNEQFF.

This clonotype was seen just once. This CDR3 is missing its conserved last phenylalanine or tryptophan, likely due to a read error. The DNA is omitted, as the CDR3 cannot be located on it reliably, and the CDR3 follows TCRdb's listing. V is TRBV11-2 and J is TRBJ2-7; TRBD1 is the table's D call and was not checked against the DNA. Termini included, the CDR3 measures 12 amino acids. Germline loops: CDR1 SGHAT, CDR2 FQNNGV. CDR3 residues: CASSSRDRGSYL.

This chain's CDR3 is CDSSRSGTSDEKLFF. Written as DNA, the CDR3 is TGTGACAGTAGCAGAAGTGGGACAAGTGATGAAAAACTGTTTTTT. This chain uses TRBV11-2 with TRBJ1-4, with D perhaps TRBD1 (6 bases). The CDR3 covers 15 residues. CDR1 and CDR2 (germline): SGHAT, FQNNGV.

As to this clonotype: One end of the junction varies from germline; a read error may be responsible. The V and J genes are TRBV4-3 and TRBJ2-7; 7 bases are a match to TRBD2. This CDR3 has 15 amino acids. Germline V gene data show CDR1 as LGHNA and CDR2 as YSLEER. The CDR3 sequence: CTSSQDRDYVYEQYF. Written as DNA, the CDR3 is TGCACCAGCAGCCAAGACCGGGACTATGTATACGAGCAGTACTTC.

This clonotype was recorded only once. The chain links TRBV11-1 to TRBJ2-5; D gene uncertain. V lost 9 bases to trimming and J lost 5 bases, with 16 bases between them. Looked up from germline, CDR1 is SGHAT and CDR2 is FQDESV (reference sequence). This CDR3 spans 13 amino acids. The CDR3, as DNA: TGTGCCAGTGCGTCAGGAATTTCGGAGACCCAGTACTTC. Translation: CASASGISETQYF.

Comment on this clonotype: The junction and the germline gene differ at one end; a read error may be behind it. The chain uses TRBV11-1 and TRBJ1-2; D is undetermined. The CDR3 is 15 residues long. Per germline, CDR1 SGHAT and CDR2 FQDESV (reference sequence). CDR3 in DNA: TGTGCCAGCAACTTAGACGGGATGGCTTCTGATGGCTACACCTTC. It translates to CASNLDGMASDGYTF.

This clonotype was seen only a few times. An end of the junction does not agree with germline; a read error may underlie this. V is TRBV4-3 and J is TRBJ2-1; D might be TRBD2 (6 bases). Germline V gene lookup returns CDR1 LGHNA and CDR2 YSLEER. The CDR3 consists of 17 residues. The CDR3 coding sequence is TGCGCAAGCAGCCAAGACCCAACGGGAGTTGAATACAATGAGCAGTTCTTC. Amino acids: CASSQDPTGVEYNEQFF.

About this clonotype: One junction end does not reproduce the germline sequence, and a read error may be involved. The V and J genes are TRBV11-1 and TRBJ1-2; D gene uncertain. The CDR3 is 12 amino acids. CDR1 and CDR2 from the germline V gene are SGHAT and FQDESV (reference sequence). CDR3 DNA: TGCGCCAGCAGGTTATATAGATATGGCTACATCTTC. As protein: CASRLYRYGYIF.

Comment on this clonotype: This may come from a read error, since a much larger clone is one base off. The CDR3, as DNA: TGCAGTGCTAGCGTAGGGGAGAACACCGGGGAGCTGTTTTTT. Its protein product is CSASVGENTGELFF. The chain joins TRBV20-1 to TRBJ2-2; D is perhaps TRBD1 (5 bases). The CDR3 spans 14 residues. V lost 3 bases and J lost 1, with 9 bases in between. Per the germline V gene, CDR1 is DFQATT and CDR2 is SNEGSKA (reference sequence).

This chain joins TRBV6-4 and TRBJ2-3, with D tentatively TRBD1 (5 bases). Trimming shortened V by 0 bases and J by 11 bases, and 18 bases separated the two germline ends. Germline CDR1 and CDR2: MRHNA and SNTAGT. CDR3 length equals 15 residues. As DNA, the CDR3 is TGTGCCAGCAGTGACTCGGCAGGGAAGCCCCTTCGGCAGTATTTT. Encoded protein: CASSDSAGKPLRQYF.

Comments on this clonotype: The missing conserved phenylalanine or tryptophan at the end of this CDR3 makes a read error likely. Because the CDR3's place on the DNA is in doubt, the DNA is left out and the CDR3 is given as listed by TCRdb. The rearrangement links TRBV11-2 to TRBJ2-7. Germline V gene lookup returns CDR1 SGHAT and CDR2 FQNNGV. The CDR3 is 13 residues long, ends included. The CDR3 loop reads CTSSQWTEREQYL.